This T cell receptor beta chain stems from a study of blood T cell repertoires in COVID-19. Overall study: Specimens from acute and convalescent COVID-19 originated in the United States, Italy and Spain. Sample material is recorded as cDNA or gDNA derived from T cells, B-cell-depleted T cells, or PBMCs.

Methods used by the authors: Cell counts per sample came from amplifying reference gene primers. Profiled with immunoSEQ multiplex PCR; TCRdb holds only in-frame clones, not every one. That table supplies the V and J calls and clone size; D and trimming were determined from the DNA. The sample lists hundreds of thousands of clones, roughly 85% occurring once. Trimming removed 4 bases from V and 2 bases from J, with 15 bases in between. Germline CDR1 and CDR2: SGDLS and YYNGEE. This CDR3 contains 15 residues. The chain combines TRBV9 with TRBJ1-1; TRBD1 is a possible D gene (6 bases). Material: peripheral blood. The sequence was collected from a man between 45 and 60 years old with active or convalescent COVID-19. In DNA, the CDR3 is TGTGCCAGCAGCCCCTCCGTGGGGGCCAACACTGAAGCTTTCTTT. Amino acid sequence: CASSPSVGANTEAFF.